The clone carrying this T cell receptor beta chain was counted a few times. Conversion of TCR transcripts into cDNA relied on 5'RACE template switching, which added a universal primer site and UMIs. One entry per CDR3 protein, called by TCRdb with MiXCR from the 5' RACE reads. The table shows 300,000 to 450,000 distinct CDR3 sequences, with 8.1% occurring only once. V gave up 5 bases and J gave up 0 bases, with 8 bases separating them. CDR1 and CDR2 from the germline V gene are DFQATT and SNEGSKA (reference sequence). The CDR3 has 12 amino acids. The data were obtained in a study of T cells after yellow fever vaccination.

The chain couples TRBV20-1 to TRBJ2-7, with D perhaps matching TRBD2 (6 bases). The specimen was PBMCs, collected about 49 days after the first yellow fever vaccination. This clonotype originated in a man in his late teens or twenties who received the YFV17D yellow fever vaccine. CDR3: CSAGDFSYEQYF. The CDR3 coding sequence is TGCAGTGCTGGGGACTTCTCCTACGAGCAGTACTTC.